The 32 T cell receptor beta chains presented below share a single source sample, sequenced in a study of CD8 T cells in Susac syndrome. cDNA came from about 0.46 to 1 ug RNA primed by random hexamers. TCRdb called the immunoSEQ multiplex PCR reads again in MiXCR, with one record for every CDR3 protein. The sample includes some 260,000 distinct CDR3 sequences, more than 75% of them seen just once. What was sequenced was CD8+ T cells from PBMCs. The receptors shown here come from a human donor with multiple sclerosis.

The gene calls are TRBV27 and TRBJ2-2, with 13 nucleotides matching TRBD2. Germline V gives CDR1 MNHEY, CDR2 SMNVEV (reference sequence). This CDR3 has 14 amino acids. With 5 bases clipped from V and 7 bases from J, the junction kept 1 base outside the gene matches. The CDR3 DNA reads TGTGCCAGCAGTGGGACTAGCGGGGTCGGGGAGCTGTTTTTT. Translated, it gives CASSGTSGVGELFF.

The V call is TRBV5-5, the J call TRBJ2-1, with TRBD2 matching over 7 bases. CDR1 is SGHKS and CDR2 is YYEKEE in the germline V gene (reference sequence). The V segment lost 6 bases and the J segment 7 bases; nucleotides outside the gene matches: 4. The CDR3 is 12 amino acids. The CDR3 here is CASNAAGNEQFF. The DNA for the CDR3 is TGTGCCAGCAATGCAGCGGGGAATGAGCAGTTCTTC.

Here the CDR3 reads CASRGSWAETQYF. The CDR3 DNA is TGTGCTTCGAGGGGGAGTTGGGCAGAGACCCAGTACTTC. The chain has TRBV28 and TRBJ2-5; possible D gene TRBD1, 6 bases. The CDR3 runs 13 residues. The V gene's germline CDR1 is MDHEN and CDR2 SYDVKM.

Here the CDR3 DNA reads TGTGCCAGCAGCTTGGAAGGGGGAGATGGCTACACCTTC. Its translation: CASSLEGGDGYTF. The chain is built from TRBV7-9 and TRBJ1-2; perhaps TRBD1 as D (6 bases). Germline V gene lookup returns CDR1 SEHNR and CDR2 FQNEAQ (reference sequence). V lost 3 bases to trimming and J lost 6 bases, with 11 bases between them. The CDR3 consists of 13 residues.

This chain connects TRBV5-4 to TRBJ2-3; no firm D call. This CDR3 has 12 residues. Trimming pared 3 bases from V and 2 bases from J, leaving 4 bases between. In germline, CDR1 is SGHNT, CDR2 YYREEE (reference sequence). The CDR3 is CASSYTTDTQYF. In DNA, the CDR3 is TGTGCCAGCAGCTATACCACAGATACGCAGTATTTT.

The chain is built from TRBV27 and TRBJ2-5, with no clear D. This CDR3 spans 13 amino acids. Trimming pared 2 bases from V and 5 bases from J, leaving 9 bases between. Germline V gene sequence: CDR1 MNHEY, CDR2 SMNVEV (reference sequence). CDR3 DNA: TGTGCCAGCAGTTTAATTTTTAAGGAGACCCAGTACTTC. Protein: CASSLIFKETQYF.

This clonotype was counted only a few times. The chain employs TRBV2 and TRBJ2-7; D not resolved. The CDR3 runs 13 residues. Germline V gives CDR1 SNHLY, CDR2 FYNNEI. V shed 2 bases and J shed 3 bases, with 8 bases lying between them. CDR3 in amino acids: CASSESGRYEQYF. Here the CDR3 DNA reads TGTGCCAGCAGTGAATCAGGTCGCTACGAGCAGTACTTC.

This rearrangement joins TRBV7-3 to TRBJ1-1; no clear D gene. The CDR3 runs 13 residues. Germline V gene sequence: CDR1 SGHTA, CDR2 FQGTGA. Trimming cost V 1 base and J 0 bases, with 3 bases left between them. The CDR3 protein is CASSLKVNTEAFF. The CDR3 DNA reads as TGTGCCAGCAGCTTAAAGGTGAACACTGAAGCTTTCTTT.

This chain links TRBV6-5 with TRBJ2-7, with 9 bases lining up with TRBD1. The CDR3 extends over 17 amino acids. Germline V lookup: CDR1 MNHEY, CDR2 SVGAGI. With V trimmed by 5 bases and J by 5 bases, 16 bases remained unmatched. The CDR3 sequence: CASSTNRYGDRVHEQYF. The DNA for the CDR3 is TGTGCCAGCAGTACTAACCGGTACGGGGACAGGGTGCACGAGCAGTACTTC.

The chain couples TRBV28 to TRBJ2-1; a possible D gene is TRBD2 (6 bases). Trimming removed 5 bases at V and 6 bases at J, with 23 bases between. Germline CDR1 is MDHEN and CDR2 is SYDVKM. The CDR3 consists of 17 residues. The CDR3 sequence: CASSPTPIADLFNEQFF. The CDR3 coding sequence is TGTGCCAGCAGTCCGACCCCTATAGCGGATCTTTTCAATGAGCAGTTCTTC.

The rearrangement uses TRBV29-1 and TRBJ2-1; TRBD2 matches 8 bases. This CDR3 has 17 amino acids. The junction had 20 bases not matched to a gene; V was cut back by 5 bases and J by 8 bases. CDR1 and CDR2 from the germline V gene are SQVTM and ANQGSEA. DNA of the CDR3: TGCAGCGTTATTCTCGGGCTTCGGGAGGGCCAGGCATATGAGCAGTTCTTC. Translation gives CSVILGLREGQAYEQFF.

V usage is TRBV5-6 and J usage is TRBJ2-7; D is possibly TRBD2 (5 bases). Between the trimmed V and J ends, which lost 3 bases and 0 bases, there was a span of 13 bases. CDR3 length: 15 residues. CDR1 and CDR2 (germline): SGHDT, YYEEEE. The CDR3 DNA follows: TGTGCCAGCAGCTACTGGACTGATGTCTCCTACGAGCAGTACTTC. Its protein product is CASSYWTDVSYEQYF.

CDR3 DNA sequence: TGCGCCAGCAGTGGAGGGACAGGCGGGAACACTGAAGCTTTCTTT. It is translated as CASSGGTGGNTEAFF. V and J are TRBV5-1 and TRBJ1-1; 8 bases fit TRBD1. The CDR3 runs 15 residues. Germline-derived CDR1 and CDR2 are SGHRS and YFSETQ. V lost 5 bases and J lost 1; bases outside the gene matches: 7.

This clonotype was seen more than once but under ten times. V usage is TRBV14 and J usage is TRBJ2-7; TRBD2 agrees at 9 bases. Per the germline V gene, CDR1 is SGHDN and CDR2 is FVKESK. V was pared by 1 base and J by 5 bases, with 6 bases of the junction left unmatched. The length of the CDR3 is 15 residues. The CDR3 loop reads CASSQATGLADEQYF. Here the CDR3 DNA reads TGTGCCAGCAGCCAAGCTACGGGACTAGCTGACGAGCAGTACTTC.

This chain uses TRBV10-2 with TRBJ2-1; D tentatively reads TRBD1 or TRBD2 (5 bases each). Germline assignment: CDR1 WSHSY and CDR2 SAAADI. The CDR3 loop spans 12 amino acids. V was shortened by 8 bases and J by 5 bases, with 10 bases between the two germline ends. The CDR3 DNA reads as TGCGCCAGCCGGGACCCTCACAATGAGCAGTTCTTC. Protein sequence: CASRDPHNEQFF.

The V call is TRBV2, the J call TRBJ2-7, with a weak D call TRBD1 (7 bases). CDR1 and CDR2 from the germline V gene are SNHLY and FYNNEI. The CDR3 has 14 amino acids. V lost 7 bases, J lost 1 base, and 14 bases lay in between. The CDR3 DNA is TGTGCCAGCATGAAGACAGGGAGGTCCTACGAGCAGTACTTC. It yields the protein CASMKTGRSYEQYF.

The rearrangement joins TRBV5-4 to TRBJ2-2; 10 bases line up with TRBD2. The CDR3 has 15 residues. The junction had 3 bases not matched to a gene; V was cut back by 0 bases and J by 7 bases. CDR1 and CDR2 from the germline V gene are SGHNT and YYREEE (reference sequence). CDR3 region: CASSLVVAGGGELFF. As DNA, the CDR3 is TGTGCCAGCAGCTTGGTGGTAGCGGGAGGCGGGGAGCTGTTTTTT.

The J gene is TRBJ1-1, the V gene TRBV9, with D possibly being TRBD1 (5 bases). The V gene lost 0 bases and the J gene lost 0 bases, with 12 bases spanning the gap. Germline assignment: CDR1 SGDLS and CDR2 YYNGEE. The CDR3 loop spans 16 amino acids. The CDR3 DNA reads as TGTGCCAGCAGCGTAGTGGACGGGGGGTTGAACACTGAAGCTTTCTTT. This sequence encodes CASSVVDGGLNTEAFF.

The genes are TRBV7-8 and TRBJ2-2, with D uncertain. The V end was cut by 5 bases, the J end by 0 bases, with 10 bases between. The length of the CDR3 is 15 residues. CDR1 SGHVS and CDR2 FQNEAQ come from the germline V gene. CDR3 sequence (DNA): TGTGCCAGCAGCCGACCGACATCGAACACCGGGGAGCTGTTTTTT. This gives the protein CASSRPTSNTGELFF.

The rearrangement uses TRBV14 and TRBJ2-1; possibly TRBD1 for D (6 bases). CDR1 and CDR2 from the germline V gene are SGHDN and FVKESK. Trimming removed 4 bases at V and 2 bases at J, with 9 bases between. The CDR3 extends over 14 amino acids. CDR3 sequence reads: CASSPDSPYNEQFF. CDR3 DNA: TGTGCCAGCAGCCCGGACAGTCCCTACAATGAGCAGTTCTTC. Drawing the rest from reference TRBV14 and TRBJ2-1, the complete variable domain is EAGVTQFPSHSVIEKGQTVTLRCDPISGHDNLYWYRRVMGKEIKFLLHFVKESKQDESGMPNNRFLAERTGGTYSTLKVQPAELEDSGVYFCASSPDSPYNEQFFGPGTRLTVL.

This chain links TRBV19 with TRBJ1-3; possible D gene TRBD1, 5 bases. Trimming took off 6 bases at V and 2 bases at J, with 20 bases between the two ends. This CDR3 has 17 residues. Germline CDR1 and CDR2: LNHDA and SQIVND (reference sequence). CDR3: CASRRDGGLYTGNTIYF. As DNA, the CDR3 is TGTGCCAGTAGACGGGACGGCGGACTTTACACTGGAAACACCATATATTTT.

This clonotype was observed once. V is TRBV6-1 and J is TRBJ2-4, with no clear D. CDR3 length equals 16 residues. Trimming took 5 bases from V and 2 from J, leaving 16 bases between them. The V gene's germline CDR1 is MNHNS and CDR2 SASEGT. The CDR3 nucleotides are TGTGCCAGCAGTATCCTGAGGATAGGTTCCAAAAACATTCAGTACTTC. Amino acid sequence: CASSILRIGSKNIQYF.

Details on this clonotype: The CDR3 does not close with the conserved phenylalanine or tryptophan, likely indicating a read error. This rearrangement joins TRBV27 to TRBJ1-5, with D hard to call. Germline V gene sequence: CDR1 MNHEY, CDR2 SMNVEV (reference sequence). Between the trimmed V and J ends, which lost 3 bases and 5 bases, there was a span of 8 bases. This CDR3 has 13 residues. The CDR3 nucleotides read TGTGCCAGCAGTTTGCAGGAGGATCAGCCCCAGCATCTT. It specifies CASSLQEDQPQHL.

CDR3 loop: CASSLTLMGGFLGEQYF. CDR3 DNA: TGTGCCAGCAGCTTAACGTTAATGGGGGGATTTTTGGGCGAGCAGTACTTC. The chain joins TRBV7-3 to TRBJ2-7; tentative D call: TRBD2 (6 bases). Trimming took 0 bases from V and 6 from J, leaving 21 bases between them. The germline CDR1 and CDR2 sequences are SGHTA and FQGTGA. This CDR3 has 17 residues.

V gene TRBV6-1 combines with J gene TRBJ2-1; 13 bases map to TRBD2. The CDR3 totals 19 residues. Germline V gene lookup returns CDR1 MNHNS and CDR2 SASEGT. With 7 bases clipped from V and 9 bases from J, the junction kept 21 bases outside the gene matches. Written as DNA, the CDR3 is TGTGCCAGCACCCAAGGCGGACCGCCCCGACTAGCGGGAGGTGGTGAGCAGTTCTTC. Its translation: CASTQGGPPRLAGGGEQFF.

The CDR3 DNA sequence: TGTGCCAGCGGCCAGGGGGTCGATGAGCAGTTCTTC. Its protein product is CASGQGVDEQFF. V usage is TRBV9 and J usage is TRBJ2-1; 7 nucleotides line up with TRBD1. Germline CDR1 is SGDLS and CDR2 is YYNGEE. The CDR3 spans 12 residues. V dropped 7 bases and J dropped 8; count of bases not matched to a gene: 6.

V usage is TRBV4-1 and J usage is TRBJ2-1; 8 bases match TRBD2. This CDR3 comprises 18 residues. The germline CDR1 and CDR2 sequences are MGHRA and YSYEKL. Unmatched junction bases numbered 16, after V lost 1 base and J lost 8 bases. The CDR3 here is CASSQAVISGKPKDEQFF. The CDR3 DNA is TGCGCCAGCAGCCAAGCCGTGATTAGCGGGAAACCCAAGGATGAGCAGTTCTTC.

The chain employs TRBV2 and TRBJ1-2, with TRBD1 identical over 7 bases. V shed 5 bases, J shed 5 bases, and the junction held 2 bases outside the gene matches. Germline CDR1 is SNHLY and CDR2 is FYNNEI. This CDR3 region has 12 residues. DNA for the CDR3: TGTGCCAGCAGTTCGACAGGGTATGGCTACACCTTC. The encoded protein is CASSSTGYGYTF.

The rearrangement uses TRBV7-6 and TRBJ2-7, with D perhaps matching TRBD2 (5 bases). Germline V lookup: CDR1 SGHVS, CDR2 FNYEAQ. The CDR3 has 15 amino acids. V lost 1 base and J lost 9, with 19 bases in between. This CDR3 reads CASSLGERSYDGQYF. The CDR3 region has the DNA TGTGCCAGCAGCTTAGGGGAGCGGTCCTACGATGGGCAGTACTTC.

This chain connects TRBV6-1 to TRBJ2-4; D is undetermined. The V end lost 4 bases, the J end lost 0 bases, and 13 bases lay between the germline ends. The CDR3 contains 16 residues. Germline CDR1 and CDR2: MNHNS and SASEGT. Here the CDR3 DNA reads TGTGCCAGCAGTGGGCCGGTGCGGCTAGCCAAAAACATTCAGTACTTC. Protein: CASSGPVRLAKNIQYF.

Points on this clonotype: A read error may produce the germline difference seen at one junction end. The chain combines TRBV12-3 or TRBV12-4 with TRBJ2-1; 8 bases line up with TRBD2. This CDR3 is 16 amino acids long. CDR3 coding DNA: TGTGCCAGCAGAACTGAGCGGGGGAGCTCCTACAATGAGCAGCTCTTC. Translation: CASRTERGSSYNEQLF.

The chain has TRBV5-4 and TRBJ1-1, with 11 bases fitting TRBD1. Germline V gene sequence: CDR1 SGHNT, CDR2 YYREEE (reference sequence). The CDR3 is made up of 16 amino acids. The V and J ends lost 4 bases and 6 bases, in that order; junction bases with no gene match: 11. CDR3 sequence: CASSSGTGGRWAEAFF. The CDR3 DNA reads TGTGCCAGCAGCAGCGGGACAGGGGGTAGATGGGCTGAAGCTTTCTTT.